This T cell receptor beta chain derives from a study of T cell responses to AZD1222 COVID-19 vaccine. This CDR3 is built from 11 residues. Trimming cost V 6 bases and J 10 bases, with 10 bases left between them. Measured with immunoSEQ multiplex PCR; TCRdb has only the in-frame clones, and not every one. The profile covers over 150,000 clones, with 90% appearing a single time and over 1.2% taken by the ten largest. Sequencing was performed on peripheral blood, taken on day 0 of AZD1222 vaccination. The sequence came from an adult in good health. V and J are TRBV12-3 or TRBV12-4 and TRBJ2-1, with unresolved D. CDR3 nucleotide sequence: TGTGCCAGCAGCTCAGTCAGCGAGCAGTTCTTC. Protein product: CASSSVSEQFF.